The source of this T cell receptor beta chain is a study of blood T cell repertoires in COVID-19. This clone was picked up one time. Profiling relied on immunoSEQ multiplex PCR, and the TCRdb table lists in-frame clones only, not all of them. The sample lists 150,000 to 200,000 clones; around 84% were seen once. The specimen was PBMCs or T cells enriched from blood (not recorded which). This clonotype was sampled from a man in his fifties who had recovered from COVID-19.

CDR3 residues: CASSQDGSLPGNQPQHF. The CDR3 DNA reads as TGCGCCAGCAGCCAAGATGGGAGCCTTCCAGGCAATCAGCCCCAGCATTTT. The gene calls are TRBV4-1 and TRBJ1-5; no reliable D call. Germline V CDR1 and CDR2: MGHRA, YSYEKL. The length of the CDR3 is 17 residues. The V and J ends lost 0 bases and 2 bases respectively, with 14 bases between them.